Detailed here is one T cell receptor beta chain. This entry belongs to a study of memory CD4+ T cells and cytomegalovirus serostatus. Single viable CD3+CD4+CD8-CD45RO+ cells were sorted as the memory CD4+ T cells. Generated by immunoSEQ multiplex PCR, the TCRdb table keeps only in-frame clones and is missing some. The data contain 35,000 to 50,000 clones, 65% to 80% of them singletons. This CDR3 has 14 amino acids. The V segment lost 7 bases and the J segment 1 base; nucleotides outside the gene matches: 5. CDR1 MNHNY and CDR2 SVGAGI come from the germline V gene (reference sequence). V and J are TRBV6-6 and TRBJ2-3; 7 nucleotides agree with TRBD1. This sequence was found in an adult in good health and CMV-seronegative. Sequencing was performed on memory CD4+ T cells from blood. The CDR3 region has the DNA TGTGCCAGCAACGACAGGGCGCGCACAGATACGCAGTATTTT. It yields the protein CASNDRARTDTQYF.